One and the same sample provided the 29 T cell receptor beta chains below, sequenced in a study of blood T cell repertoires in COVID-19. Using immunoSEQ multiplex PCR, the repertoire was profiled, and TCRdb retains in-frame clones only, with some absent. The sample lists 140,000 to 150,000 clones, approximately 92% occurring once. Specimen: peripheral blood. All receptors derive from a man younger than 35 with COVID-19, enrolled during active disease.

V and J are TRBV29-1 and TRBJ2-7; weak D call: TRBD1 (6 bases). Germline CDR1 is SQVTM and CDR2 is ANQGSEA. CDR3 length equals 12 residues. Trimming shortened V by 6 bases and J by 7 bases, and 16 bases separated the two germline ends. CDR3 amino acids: CSVTRSQGEQYF. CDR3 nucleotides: TGCAGCGTGACCCGGAGCCAGGGGGAGCAGTACTTC.

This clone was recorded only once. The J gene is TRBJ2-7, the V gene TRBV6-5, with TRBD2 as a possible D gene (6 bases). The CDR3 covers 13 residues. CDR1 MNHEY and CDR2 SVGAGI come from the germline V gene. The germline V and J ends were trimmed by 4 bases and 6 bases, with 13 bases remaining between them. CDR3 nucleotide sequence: TGTGCCAGCAGTTCCCAGAAGGGACTCGAGCAGTACTTC. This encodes CASSSQKGLEQYF.

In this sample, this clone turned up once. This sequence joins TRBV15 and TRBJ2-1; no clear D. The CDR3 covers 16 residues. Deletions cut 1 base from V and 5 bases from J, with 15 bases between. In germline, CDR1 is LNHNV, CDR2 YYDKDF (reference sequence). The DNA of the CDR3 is TGTGCCACCAGCAGAGTGGTTTGGGCTTTGGACAATGAGCAGTTCTTC. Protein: CATSRVVWALDNEQFF.

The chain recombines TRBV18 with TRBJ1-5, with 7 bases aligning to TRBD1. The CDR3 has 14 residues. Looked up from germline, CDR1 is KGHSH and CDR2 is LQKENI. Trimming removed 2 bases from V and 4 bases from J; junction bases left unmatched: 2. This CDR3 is CASSPGTANQPQHF. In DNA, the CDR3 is TGTGCCAGCTCACCAGGGACAGCAAATCAGCCCCAGCATTTT.

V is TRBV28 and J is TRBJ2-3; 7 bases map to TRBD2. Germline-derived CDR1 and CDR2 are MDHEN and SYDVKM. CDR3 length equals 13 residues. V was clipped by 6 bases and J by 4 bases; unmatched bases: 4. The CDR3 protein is CASSRDYSDTQYF. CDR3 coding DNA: TGTGCCAGCAGCCGGGACTACTCAGATACGCAGTATTTT.

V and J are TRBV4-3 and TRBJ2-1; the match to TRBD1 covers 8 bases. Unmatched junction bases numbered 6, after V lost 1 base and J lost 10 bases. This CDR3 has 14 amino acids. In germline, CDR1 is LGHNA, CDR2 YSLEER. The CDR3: CASSQVTGVGEQFF. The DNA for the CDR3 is TGCGCCAGCAGCCAAGTGACAGGGGTCGGCGAGCAGTTCTTC.

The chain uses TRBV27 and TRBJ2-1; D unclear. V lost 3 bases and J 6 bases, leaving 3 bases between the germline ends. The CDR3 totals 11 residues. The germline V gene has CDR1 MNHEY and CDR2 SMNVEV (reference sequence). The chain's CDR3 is CASSFGNEQFF. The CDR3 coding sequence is TGTGCCAGCAGTTTCGGCAATGAGCAGTTCTTC.

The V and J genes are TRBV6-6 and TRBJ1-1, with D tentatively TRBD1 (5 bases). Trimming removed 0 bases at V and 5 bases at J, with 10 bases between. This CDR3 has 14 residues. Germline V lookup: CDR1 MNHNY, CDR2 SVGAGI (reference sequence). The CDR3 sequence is CASSYSKEGTEAFF. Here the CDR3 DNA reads TGTGCCAGCAGTTACTCTAAGGAGGGGACTGAAGCTTTCTTT.

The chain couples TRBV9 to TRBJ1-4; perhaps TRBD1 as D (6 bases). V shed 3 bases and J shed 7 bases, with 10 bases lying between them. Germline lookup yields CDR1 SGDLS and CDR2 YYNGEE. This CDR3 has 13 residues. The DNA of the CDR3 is TGTGCCAGCAGCGACAGGGTGTCTGAAAAACTGTTTTTT. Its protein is CASSDRVSEKLFF. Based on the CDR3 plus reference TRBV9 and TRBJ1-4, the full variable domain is DSGVTQTPKHLITATGQRVTLRCSPRSGDLSVYWYQQSLDQGLQFLIQYYNGEERAKGNILERFSAQQFPDLHSELNLSSLELGDSALYFCASSDRVSEKLFFGSGTQLSVL.

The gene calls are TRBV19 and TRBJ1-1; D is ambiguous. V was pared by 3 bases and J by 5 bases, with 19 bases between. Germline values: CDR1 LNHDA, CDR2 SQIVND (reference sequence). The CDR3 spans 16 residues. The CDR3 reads CASSIPGLGSKTEAFF. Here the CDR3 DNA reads TGTGCCAGTAGTATCCCCGGGCTAGGGAGCAAAACTGAAGCTTTCTTT.

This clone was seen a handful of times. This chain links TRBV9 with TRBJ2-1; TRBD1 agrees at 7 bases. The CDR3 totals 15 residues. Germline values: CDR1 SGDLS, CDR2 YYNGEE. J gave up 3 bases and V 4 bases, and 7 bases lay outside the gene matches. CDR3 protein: CASSPSGTVYNEQFF. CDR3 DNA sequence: TGTGCCAGCAGCCCCTCCGGGACAGTCTACAATGAGCAGTTCTTC.

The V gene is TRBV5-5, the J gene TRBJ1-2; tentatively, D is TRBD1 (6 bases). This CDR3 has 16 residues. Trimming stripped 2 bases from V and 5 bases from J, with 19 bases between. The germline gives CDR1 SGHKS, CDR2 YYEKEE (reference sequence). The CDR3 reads CASSLRAGDIFYGYTF. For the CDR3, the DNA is TGTGCCAGCAGCTTAAGGGCAGGGGACATATTTTATGGCTACACCTTC.

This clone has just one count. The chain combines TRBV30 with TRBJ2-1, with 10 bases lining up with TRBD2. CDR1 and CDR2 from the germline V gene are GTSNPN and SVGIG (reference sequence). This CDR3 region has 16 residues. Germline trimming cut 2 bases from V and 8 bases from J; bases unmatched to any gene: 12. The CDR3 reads CAWSKTGTSVPHEQFF. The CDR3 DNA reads TGTGCCTGGAGTAAAACCGGGACTAGCGTCCCCCATGAGCAGTTCTTC.

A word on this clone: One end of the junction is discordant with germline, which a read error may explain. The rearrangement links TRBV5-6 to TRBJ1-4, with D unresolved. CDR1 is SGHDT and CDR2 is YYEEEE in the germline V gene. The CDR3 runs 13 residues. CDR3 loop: CASSLGQHEKLLF. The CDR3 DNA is TGTGCCAGCAGCTTGGGACAACATGAAAAACTGCTTTTT.

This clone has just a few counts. The CDR3 here is CASSPVDRASSLSNQPQHF. The DNA for the CDR3 is TGTGCCAGCAGTCCTGTGGACAGGGCATCCTCCCTTAGCAATCAGCCCCAGCATTTT. V and J are TRBV6-6 and TRBJ1-5; TRBD1 matches 8 bases. The CDR3 spans 19 residues. V trimming: 5 bases; J trimming: 0 bases; junction bases outside the gene matches: 15. Germline V gene sequence: CDR1 MNHNY, CDR2 SVGAGI (reference sequence).

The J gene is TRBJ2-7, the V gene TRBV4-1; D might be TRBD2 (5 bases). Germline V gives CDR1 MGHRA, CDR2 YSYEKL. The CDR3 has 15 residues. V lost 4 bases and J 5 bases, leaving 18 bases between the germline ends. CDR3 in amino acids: CASSPLQGRAHEQYF. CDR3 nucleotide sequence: TGCGCCAGCAGCCCCCTCCAAGGGCGGGCACACGAGCAGTACTTC.

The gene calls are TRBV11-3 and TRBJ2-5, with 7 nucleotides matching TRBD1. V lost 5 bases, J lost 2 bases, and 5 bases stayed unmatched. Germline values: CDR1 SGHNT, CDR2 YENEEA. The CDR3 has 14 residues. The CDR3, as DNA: TGTGCCAGCAGCCCAGGGGGTTCTCAAGAGACCCAGTACTTC. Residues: CASSPGGSQETQYF.

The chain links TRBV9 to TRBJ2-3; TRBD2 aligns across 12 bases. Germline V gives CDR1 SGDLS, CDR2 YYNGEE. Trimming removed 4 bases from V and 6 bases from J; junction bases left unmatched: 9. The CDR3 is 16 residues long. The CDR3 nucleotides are TGTGCCAGCAGCCTCCGACTAGCGGGAGCGACCGATACGCAGTATTTT. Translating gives CASSLRLAGATDTQYF. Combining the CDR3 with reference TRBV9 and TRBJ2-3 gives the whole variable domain DSGVTQTPKHLITATGQRVTLRCSPRSGDLSVYWYQQSLDQGLQFLIQYYNGEERAKGNILERFSAQQFPDLHSELNLSSLELGDSALYFCASSLRLAGATDTQYFGPGTRLTVL.

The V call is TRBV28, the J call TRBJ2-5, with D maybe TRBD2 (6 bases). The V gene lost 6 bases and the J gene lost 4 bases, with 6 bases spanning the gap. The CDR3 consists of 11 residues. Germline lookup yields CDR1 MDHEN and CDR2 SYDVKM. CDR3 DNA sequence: TGTGCCAGCAGGGGGGGAGAGACCCAGTACTTC. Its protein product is CASRGGETQYF.

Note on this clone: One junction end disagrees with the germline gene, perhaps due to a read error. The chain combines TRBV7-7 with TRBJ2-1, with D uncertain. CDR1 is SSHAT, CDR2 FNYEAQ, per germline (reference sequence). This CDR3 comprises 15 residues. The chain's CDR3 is CASSLGPSSYNEQFF. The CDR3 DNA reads TGTGCTAGCAGCTTAGGGCCTAGCTCCTACAATGAGCAGTTCTTC. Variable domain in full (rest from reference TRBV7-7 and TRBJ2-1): GAGVSQSPRYKVTKRGQDVTLRCDPISSHATLYWYQQALGQGPEFLTYFNYEAQPDKSGLPSDRFSAERPEGSISTLTIQRTEQRDSAMYRCASSLGPSSYNEQFFGPGTRLTVL.

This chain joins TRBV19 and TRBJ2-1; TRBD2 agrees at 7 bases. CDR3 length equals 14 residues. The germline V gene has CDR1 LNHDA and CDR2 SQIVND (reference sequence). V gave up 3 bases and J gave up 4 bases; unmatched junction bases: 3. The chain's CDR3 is CASSMLAAYNEQFF. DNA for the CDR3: TGTGCCAGTAGTATGCTAGCGGCTTACAATGAGCAGTTCTTC.

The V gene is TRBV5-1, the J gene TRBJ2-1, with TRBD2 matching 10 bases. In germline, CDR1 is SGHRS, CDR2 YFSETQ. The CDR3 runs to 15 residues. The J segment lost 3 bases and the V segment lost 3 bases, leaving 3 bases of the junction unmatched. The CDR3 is CASSSGTSVYNEQFF. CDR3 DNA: TGCGCCAGCAGCTCCGGGACTAGCGTCTACAATGAGCAGTTCTTC.

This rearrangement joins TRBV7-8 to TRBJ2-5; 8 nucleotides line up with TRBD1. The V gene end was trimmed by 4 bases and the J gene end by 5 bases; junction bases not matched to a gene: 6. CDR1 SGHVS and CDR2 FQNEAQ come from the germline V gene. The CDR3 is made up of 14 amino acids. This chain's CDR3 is CASSSWTGNETQYF. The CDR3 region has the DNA TGTGCCAGCAGCTCCTGGACAGGGAACGAGACCCAGTACTTC.

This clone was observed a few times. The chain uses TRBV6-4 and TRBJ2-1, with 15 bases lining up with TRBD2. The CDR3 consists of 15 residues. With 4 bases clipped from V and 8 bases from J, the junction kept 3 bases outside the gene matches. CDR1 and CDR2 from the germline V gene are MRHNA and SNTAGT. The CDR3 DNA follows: TGTGCCAGCAGTGCCGGACTAGCGGGAGGGGATGAGCAGTTCTTC. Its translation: CASSAGLAGGDEQFF.

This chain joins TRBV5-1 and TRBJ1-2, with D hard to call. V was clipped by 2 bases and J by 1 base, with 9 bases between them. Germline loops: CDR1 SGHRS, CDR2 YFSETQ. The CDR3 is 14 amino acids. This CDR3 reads CASSFGSRNYGYTF. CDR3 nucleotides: TGCGCCAGCAGCTTTGGCAGTCGTAACTATGGCTACACCTTC.

The CDR3 sequence: CASSPGLVIGNTIYF. The CDR3, as DNA: TGTGCCAGCAGTCCAGGGCTTGTAATTGGAAACACCATATATTTT. The chain links TRBV9 to TRBJ1-3; a possible D gene is TRBD1 (5 bases). With 5 bases removed from V and 3 bases from J, the gap between germline ends came to 15 bases. The CDR3 sequence is 15 residues long. Per the germline V gene, CDR1 is SGDLS and CDR2 is YYNGEE.

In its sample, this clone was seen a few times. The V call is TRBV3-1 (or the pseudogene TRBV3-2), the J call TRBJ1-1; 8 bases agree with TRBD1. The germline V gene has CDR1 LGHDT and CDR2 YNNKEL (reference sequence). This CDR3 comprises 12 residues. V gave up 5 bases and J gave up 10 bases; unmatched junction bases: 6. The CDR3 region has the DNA TGTGCCAGCAGCACTCAGGGGGCGGGAGCTTTCTTT. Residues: CASSTQGAGAFF.

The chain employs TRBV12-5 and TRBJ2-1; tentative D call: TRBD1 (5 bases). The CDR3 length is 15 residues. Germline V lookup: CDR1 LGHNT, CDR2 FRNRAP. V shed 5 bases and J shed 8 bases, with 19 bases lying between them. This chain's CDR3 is CASGKTGSLGDEQFF. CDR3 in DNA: TGTGCTAGTGGTAAAACAGGTTCTCTTGGGGATGAGCAGTTCTTC.

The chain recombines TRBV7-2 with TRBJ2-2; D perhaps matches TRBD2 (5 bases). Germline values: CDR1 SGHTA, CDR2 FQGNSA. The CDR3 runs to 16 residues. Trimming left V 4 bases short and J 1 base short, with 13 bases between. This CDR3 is CASSYSWAGNTGELFF. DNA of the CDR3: TGTGCCAGCAGCTACAGTTGGGCGGGGAACACCGGGGAGCTGTTTTTT.